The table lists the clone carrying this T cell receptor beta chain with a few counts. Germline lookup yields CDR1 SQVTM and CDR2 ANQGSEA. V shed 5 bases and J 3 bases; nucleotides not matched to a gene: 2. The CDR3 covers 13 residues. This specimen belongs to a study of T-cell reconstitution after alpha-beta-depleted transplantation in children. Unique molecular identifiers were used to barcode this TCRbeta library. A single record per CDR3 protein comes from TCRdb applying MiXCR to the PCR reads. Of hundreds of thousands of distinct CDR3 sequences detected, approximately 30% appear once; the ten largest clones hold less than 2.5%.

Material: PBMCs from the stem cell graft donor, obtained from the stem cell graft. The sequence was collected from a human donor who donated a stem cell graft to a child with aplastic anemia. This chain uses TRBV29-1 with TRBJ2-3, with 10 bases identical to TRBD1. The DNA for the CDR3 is TGCAGCGTTACGGGACAGGGGACAGATACGCAGTATTTT. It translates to CSVTGQGTDTQYF.